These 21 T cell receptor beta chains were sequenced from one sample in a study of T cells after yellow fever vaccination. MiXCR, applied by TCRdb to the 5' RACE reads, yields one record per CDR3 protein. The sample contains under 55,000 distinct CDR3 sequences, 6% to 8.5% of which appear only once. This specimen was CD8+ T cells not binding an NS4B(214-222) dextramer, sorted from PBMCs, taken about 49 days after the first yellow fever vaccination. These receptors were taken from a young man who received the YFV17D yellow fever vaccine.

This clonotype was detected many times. The DNA of the CDR3 is TGTGCCAGCAGCAAGATTTTGAACACTGAAGCTTTCTTT. It yields the protein CASSKILNTEAFF. The chain carries TRBV6-2 or TRBV6-3 and TRBJ1-1; D is undetermined. V was clipped by 6 bases and J by 0 bases, with 8 bases between them. The CDR3 has 13 amino acids. The germline CDR1 and CDR2 sequences are MNHEY and SVGEGT.

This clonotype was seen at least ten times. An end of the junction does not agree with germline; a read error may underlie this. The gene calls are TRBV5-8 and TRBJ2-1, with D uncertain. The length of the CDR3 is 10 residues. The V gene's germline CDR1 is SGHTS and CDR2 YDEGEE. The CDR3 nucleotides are TGTGCCAGCAGCCTCCTACTTACCCTCTTC. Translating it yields CASSLLLTLF.

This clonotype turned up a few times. This chain's CDR3 is CASSQAVSRINEKLFF. The CDR3 bases are TGCGCCAGCAGCCAAGCCGTCTCGCGGATTAATGAAAAACTGTTTTTT. The gene calls are TRBV4-1 and TRBJ1-4; no definite D call. This CDR3 has 16 residues. With 1 base removed from V and 4 bases from J, the gap between germline ends came to 13 bases. CDR1 and CDR2 from the germline V gene are MGHRA and YSYEKL.

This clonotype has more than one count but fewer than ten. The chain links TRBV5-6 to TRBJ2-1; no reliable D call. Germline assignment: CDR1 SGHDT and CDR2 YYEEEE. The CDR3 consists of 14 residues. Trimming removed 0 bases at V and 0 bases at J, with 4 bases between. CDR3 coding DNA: TGTGCCAGCAGCTTGGGGAGCTCCTACAATGAGCAGTTCTTC. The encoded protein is CASSLGSSYNEQFF.

The CDR3: CASQLKTNTDTQYF. The CDR3 nucleotides are TGCGCCAGCCAGCTAAAGACAAACACAGATACGCAGTATTTT. The chain is built from TRBV5-1 and TRBJ2-3, with D unclear. The germline V gene has CDR1 SGHRS and CDR2 YFSETQ. V shed 7 bases and J shed 2 bases, with 14 bases lying between them. The CDR3 loop spans 14 amino acids.

CDR3 residues: CASSEADLGGQTQYF. In nucleotides, the CDR3 is TGTGCCAGCAGTGAAGCGGACCTTGGGGGTCAGACCCAGTACTTC. The gene calls are TRBV6-1 and TRBJ2-5; tentatively, D is TRBD1 or TRBD2 (5 bases each). V lost 0 bases to trimming and J lost 6 bases, with 14 bases between them. This CDR3 spans 15 amino acids. Germline CDR1 and CDR2: MNHNS and SASEGT.

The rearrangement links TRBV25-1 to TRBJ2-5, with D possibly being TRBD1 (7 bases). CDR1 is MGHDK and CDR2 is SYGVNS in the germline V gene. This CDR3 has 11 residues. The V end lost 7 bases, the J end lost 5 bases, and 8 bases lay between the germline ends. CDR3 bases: TGTGCCAGCACAGGGGGGGAGACCCAGTACTTC. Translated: CASTGGETQYF.

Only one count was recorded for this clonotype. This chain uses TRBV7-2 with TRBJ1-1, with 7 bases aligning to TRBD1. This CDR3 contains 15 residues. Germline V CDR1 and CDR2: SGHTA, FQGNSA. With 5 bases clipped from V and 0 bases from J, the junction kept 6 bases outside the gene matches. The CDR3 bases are TGTGCCAGCAGCGTTCCGGGACAGATGAACACTGAAGCTTTCTTT. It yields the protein CASSVPGQMNTEAFF.

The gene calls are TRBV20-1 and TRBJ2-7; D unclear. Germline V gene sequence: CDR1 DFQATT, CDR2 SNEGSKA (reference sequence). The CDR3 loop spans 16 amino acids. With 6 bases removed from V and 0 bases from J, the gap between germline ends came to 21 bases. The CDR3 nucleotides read TGCAGTGCCCCAGTGGCCCACCCCGCTAGCTCCTACGAGCAGTACTTC. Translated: CSAPVAHPASSYEQYF.

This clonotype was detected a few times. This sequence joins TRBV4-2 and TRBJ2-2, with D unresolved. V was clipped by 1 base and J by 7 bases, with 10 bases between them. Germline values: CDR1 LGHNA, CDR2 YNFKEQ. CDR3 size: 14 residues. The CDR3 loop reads CASSQVVGNGELFF. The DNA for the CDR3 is TGTGCCAGCAGCCAAGTTGTGGGAAACGGGGAGCTGTTTTTT.

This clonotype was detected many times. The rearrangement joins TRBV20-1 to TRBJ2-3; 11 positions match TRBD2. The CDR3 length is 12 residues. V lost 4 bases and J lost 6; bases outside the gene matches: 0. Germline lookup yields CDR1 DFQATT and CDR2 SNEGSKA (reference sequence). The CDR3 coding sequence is TGCAGTGCTACTAGCGGGGGGGATACGCAGTATTTT. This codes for CSATSGGDTQYF.

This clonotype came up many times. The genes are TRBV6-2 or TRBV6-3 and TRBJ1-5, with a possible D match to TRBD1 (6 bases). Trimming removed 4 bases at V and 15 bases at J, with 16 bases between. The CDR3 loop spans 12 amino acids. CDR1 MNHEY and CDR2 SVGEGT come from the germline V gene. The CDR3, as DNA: TGTGCCAGCAGTTCGGGGGCCGCGGGGACGCATTTT. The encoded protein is CASSSGAAGTHF.

CDR3 amino acids: CASSLTRIGTDTQYF. CDR3 DNA: TGTGCCAGTAGTCTCACTAGAATCGGCACAGATACGCAGTATTTT. The chain is built from TRBV19 and TRBJ2-3, with TRBD2 as a possible D gene (5 bases). Trimming left V 5 bases short and J 1 base short, with 13 bases between. Germline V gives CDR1 LNHDA, CDR2 SQIVND (reference sequence). The CDR3 is 15 amino acids.

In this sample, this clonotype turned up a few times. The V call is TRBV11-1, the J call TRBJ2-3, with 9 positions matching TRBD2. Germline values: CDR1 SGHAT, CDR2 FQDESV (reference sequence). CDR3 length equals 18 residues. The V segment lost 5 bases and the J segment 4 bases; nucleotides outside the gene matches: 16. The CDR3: CASSRDLASGEGADTQYF. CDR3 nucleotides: TGTGCCAGCAGCCGGGACTTGGCTAGCGGGGAGGGAGCAGATACGCAGTATTTT. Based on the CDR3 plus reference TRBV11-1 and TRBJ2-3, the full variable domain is EAEVAQSPRYKITEKSQAVAFWCDPISGHATLYWYRQILGQGPELLVQFQDESVVDDSQLPKDRFSAERLKGVDSTLKIQPAELGDSAMYLCASSRDLASGEGADTQYFGPGTRLTVL.

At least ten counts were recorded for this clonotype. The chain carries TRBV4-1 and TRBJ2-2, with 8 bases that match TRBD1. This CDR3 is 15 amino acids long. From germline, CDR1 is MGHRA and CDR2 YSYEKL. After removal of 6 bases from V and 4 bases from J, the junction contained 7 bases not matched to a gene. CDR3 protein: CASSLWTGTTGELFF. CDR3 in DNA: TGCGCCAGCAGTCTCTGGACAGGGACCACCGGGGAGCTGTTTTTT.

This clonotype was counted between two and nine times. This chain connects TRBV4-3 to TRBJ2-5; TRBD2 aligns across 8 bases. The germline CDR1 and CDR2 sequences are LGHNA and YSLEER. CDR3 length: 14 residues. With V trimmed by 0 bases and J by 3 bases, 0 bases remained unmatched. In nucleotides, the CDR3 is TGCGCCAGCAGCCAAGAACTAGCGGAAGAGACCCAGTACTTC. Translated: CASSQELAEETQYF.

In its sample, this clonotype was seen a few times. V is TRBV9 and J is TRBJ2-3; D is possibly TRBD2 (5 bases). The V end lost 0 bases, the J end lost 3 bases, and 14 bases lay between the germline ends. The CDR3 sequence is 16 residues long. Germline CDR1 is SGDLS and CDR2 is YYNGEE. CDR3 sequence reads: CASSVGLLEPTDTQYF. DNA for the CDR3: TGTGCCAGCAGCGTAGGGTTACTAGAACCAACAGATACGCAGTATTTT.

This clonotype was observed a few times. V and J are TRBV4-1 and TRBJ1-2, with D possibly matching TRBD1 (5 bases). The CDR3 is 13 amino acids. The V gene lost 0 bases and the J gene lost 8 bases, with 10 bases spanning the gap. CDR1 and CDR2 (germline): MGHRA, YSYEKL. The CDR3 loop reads CASSQEGGGGYTF. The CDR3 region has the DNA TGCGCCAGCAGCCAAGAAGGTGGGGGGGGCTACACCTTC.

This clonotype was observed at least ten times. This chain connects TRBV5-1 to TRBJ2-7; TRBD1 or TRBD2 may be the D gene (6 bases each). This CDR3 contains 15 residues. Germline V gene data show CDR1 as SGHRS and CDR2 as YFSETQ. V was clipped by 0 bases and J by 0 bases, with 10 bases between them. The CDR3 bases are TGCGCCAGCAGCTTGGGACGGGGGCCCTCCTACGAGCAGTACTTC. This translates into CASSLGRGPSYEQYF. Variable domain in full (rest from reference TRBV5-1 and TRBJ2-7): KAGVTQTPRYLIKTRGQQVTLSCSPISGHRSVSWYQQTPGQGLQFLFEYFSETQRNKGNFPGRFSGRQFSNSRSEMNVSTLELGDSALYLCASSLGRGPSYEQYFGPGTRLTVT.

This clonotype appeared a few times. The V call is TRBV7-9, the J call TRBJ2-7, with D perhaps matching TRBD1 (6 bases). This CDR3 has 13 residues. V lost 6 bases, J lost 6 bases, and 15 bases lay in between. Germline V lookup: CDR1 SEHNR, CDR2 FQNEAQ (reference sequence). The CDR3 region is CASRRKGDGEQYF. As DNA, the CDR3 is TGTGCCAGCAGACGCAAGGGGGATGGCGAGCAGTACTTC.

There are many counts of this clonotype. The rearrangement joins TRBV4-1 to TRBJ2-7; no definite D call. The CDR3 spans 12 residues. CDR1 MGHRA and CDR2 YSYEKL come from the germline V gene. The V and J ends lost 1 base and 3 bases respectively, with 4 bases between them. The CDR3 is CASSQAGYEQYF. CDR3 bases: TGCGCCAGCAGCCAAGCTGGCTACGAGCAGTACTTC.